The clone carrying this TCR beta chain was observed many times. Its target is not known. The data derive from a study of neurological immune-mediated disorders. Overall study findings and caveats: TCR clonal expansion peaked in HTLV-1-associated myelopathy patients and was lowest in multiple sclerosis patients. Private repertoires in all groups were suggested by the finding that expanded clones across subjects shared no CDR3 amino acid sequences.

Synthesis of cDNA was accomplished via 5'RACE employing 10-nucleotide random UMIs. The output of every sequencing run exceeded 180 million TCR-beta sequences, derived from 15-18 subjects. TCRdb reanalysed the 5' RACE reads using MiXCR and keeps one entry per CDR3 protein. The sample holds about 20,000 distinct CDR3 sequences, 7.5% seen once. The length of the CDR3 is 14 residues. Trimming removed 5 bases from V and 3 bases from J, with 8 bases in between. This receptor was obtained from a woman aged 25-40 years with HTLV-1-associated myelopathy (HAM/TSP). V is TRBV12-3 or TRBV12-4 and J is TRBJ1-6; no clear D. Sequenced sample: CD8+ T cells from blood. Written as DNA, the CDR3 is TGTGCCAGCAGTAGCGAGTTCTATAATTCACCCCTCCACTTT. This translates into CASSSEFYNSPLHF.